This record covers a single T cell receptor beta chain. Its antigen remains undetermined. No base quality values were provided; no much bigger clone lies one nucleotide off. This entry comes from a study of identical twins (dated by TCRdb to 2016 to 2017). For context, the study as a whole: To test whether fetal clonotypes persist, the study used deep sequencing on TCR alpha and beta repertoires from monozygotic twins, unrelated adults of various ages, and cord blood. To rule out contamination, the twin experiments were replicated at different times with different library preparation protocols. General findings and caveats noted by the study authors: The excess sharing between twins in beta out-of-frame sequences was weaker because fewer shared sequences reduced the signal-to-noise ratio. Out-of-frame TCR alpha sharing in monozygotic twins was systematically underestimated by recombination models, whereas sharing between unrelated individuals was in agreement with the recombination models. Because the same donors could not be followed over many years, the conclusions relied on cross-sectional statistical analysis. Abundant cord blood beta clonotypes carried fewer insertions; young adult naive repertoires showed a weaker similar trend, while memory repertoires showed none. Compared with coincidental sharing between unrelated individuals, out-of-frame TCR alpha sequences shared between twins had an excess of sequences with low generation probability. Zero-insertion analyses could be partly confounded by invariant T cells such as MAIT and iNKT, although diverse VJ usage argued against such confounding for most clonotypes.

Every donor in the study was a healthy Caucasian. Three pairs of female monozygotic twins, all aged 18 to 29 years, made up the twin cohort. Peripheral blood mononuclear cells were used as the source from which RNA for TCR libraries was isolated. Library generation was performed with 5' RACE. The reads were generated on an Illumina HiSeq 2000. A universal primer binding site was added through template switching, and the final cDNA carried a unique molecular identifier so that TCR cDNA molecules could be counted accurately. First-strand cDNA for TCR alpha and beta chains was synthesized from specific primers in the conserved constant-segment region. To control for contamination, each cDNA library was double barcoded with a SMART-Mk sample barcode plus Illumina barcodes. Two successive PCR steps introduced TruSeq adapter sequences along with Illumina sample barcodes. The Illumina HiSeq platform was used with custom primers to sequence TCR alpha and beta cDNA libraries. The source study handled its data this way. Raw reads were processed with MiGEC to extract unique molecular identifiers, and MiXCR was used to determine CDR3 positions. For each individual, recombination models were inferred using an EM algorithm with the repgenHMM and IGoR tools. The analysis of shared clonotypes was done with the tcR package in R, with sharing normalized by the product of cloneset sizes. Out-of-frame nonproductive sequences were analyzed to study raw recombination free of thymic and clonal selection effects. TCRdb itself trimmed the public reads at Q25 with fastp, ran MiXCR and retained productive beta chains. Each CDR3 protein gets just one entry, which takes the most common genes and DNA from the rows behind it. For this entry, the V and J calls and clone size follow TCRdb and not the study's own pipeline. Counted in this sample were hundreds of thousands of distinct CDR3 sequences; 12% of them appeared once. The top ten clones comprise 1.5% to 2% of the sample.

The CDR3 sequence holds 11 residues, the cysteine and phenylalanine included. Only CDR3 DNA is held: 33 bases, read in frame from base 1. According to the germline V gene (reference sequence), CDR1 reads DFQATT and CDR2 reads SNEGSKA. For this chain, trimming is 4 bases at the V end and 10 bases at the J end, and the number of junction bases without a gene match is 4. The sample was also reused in another study, on yellow fever vaccine responses in identical twins. The second study's authors report: According to the authors, the vaccine-induced T cell response in identical twins seemed to be partly convergent and partly specific to each individual. In the study, vaccine-responding T cell clones were precisely tracked in identical twins.

The sequence joins TRBV20-1 to TRBJ2-1; TRBD2 matches 7 bases in the middle. The source is a woman between 18 and 29 years old in good health. Material for sequencing was PBMCs. The CDR3 protein sequence reads: CSANTLAEQFF. The bases are TGCAGTGCTAACACACTAGCGGAGCAGTTCTTC.